This T cell receptor beta chain was sequenced in a study of blood T cell repertoires in COVID-19. At the level of the study: Samples of COVID-19 (acute and convalescent) were obtained from the United States, Italy and Spain. Sources were T cells, B-cell-depleted T cells, or PBMCs; the material itself was cDNA or gDNA.

TCRdb's copy holds only in-frame clones and misses some; the assay was immunoSEQ multiplex PCR. Found here are 100,000 to 120,000 clones, around 84% of them singletons; the top ten hold 15%. Trimming pared 1 base from V and 2 bases from J, leaving 11 bases between. CDR3 length: 15 residues. CDR1 SGHVS and CDR2 FNYEAQ come from the germline V gene. Sequencing input: peripheral blood. The V gene is TRBV7-6, the J gene TRBJ1-1; no firm D call. This TCR was sampled from a woman of 80 years or more with acute or convalescent COVID-19. Here the CDR3 reads CASSLGIGSNTEAFF. In DNA form, the CDR3 reads TGTGCCAGCAGCTTAGGAATAGGGAGCAACACTGAAGCTTTCTTT. Full variable domain (rest looked up from reference TRBV7-6 and TRBJ1-1): GAGVSQSPRYKVTKRGQDVALRCDPISGHVSLYWYRQALGQGPEFLTYFNYEAQQDKSGLPNDRFSAERPEGSISTLTIQRTEQRDSAMYRCASSLGIGSNTEAFFGQGTRLTVV.